This T cell receptor (beta chain) was captured by sequencing in a study of blood T cell repertoires in COVID-19. Germline V gene sequence: CDR1 LGHNA, CDR2 YSLEER. Trimming removed 4 bases at V and 0 bases at J, with 22 bases between. CDR3 length equals 18 residues. Sequenced by immunoSEQ multiplex PCR; TCRdb stores in-frame clones only, minus some. This table holds some 220,000 clones, 82% found once. This sequence originates from a woman in her seventies with COVID-19, enrolled during active disease. The sequenced material came from peripheral blood. This chain joins TRBV4-3 and TRBJ2-7, with D perhaps matching TRBD2 (6 bases). CDR3 residues: CASSPRYGAGTSSYEQYF. The CDR3 DNA reads TGCGCCAGCAGCCCAAGATACGGGGCGGGAACTAGCTCCTACGAGCAGTACTTC.